A selection of T cell receptor beta chains follows, all from one sample in a study of T cell responses to AZD1222 COVID-19 vaccine. Generated by immunoSEQ multiplex PCR, the TCRdb table keeps only in-frame clones and is missing some. The profile covers about 62,000 clones, with around 90% appearing a single time and just under 5% taken by the ten largest. This specimen consisted of peripheral blood, obtained on day 0 of AZD1222 vaccination. The receptors come from an adult in good health. The CDR3 runs from the conserved cysteine through the conserved F or W. The D gene is left open where the match is weak. Clone size is stated in some rows and not others, as once, few, many or a class when expanded.

D	V	size	J	CDR3	DNA
TRBD1	TRBV19	-	TRBJ2-2	CASRKQGGTGELFF	TGTGCCAGTAGGAAACAGGGGGGAACCGGGGAGCTGTTTTTT
-	TRBV5-1	-	TRBJ1-2	CASSGGTGLYGYTF	TGCGCCAGCAGCGGAGGAACGGGGTTGTATGGCTACACCTTC
-	TRBV6-5	-	TRBJ1-1	CASTLGPDTEAFF	TGTGCCAGCACCCTGGGACCGGACACTGAAGCTTTCTTT
-	TRBV11-2	-	TRBJ1-5	CASSTIPQNQPQHF	TGTGCCAGCAGCACCATCCCCCAGAATCAGCCCCAGCATTTT
-	TRBV7-3	-	TRBJ2-1	CASSPRLEGGEQFF	TGTGCCAGCAGCCCGCGACTAGAAGGCGGTGAGCAGTTCTTC
-	TRBV11-2	-	TRBJ1-1	CASSLVGDDTEAFF	TGTGCCAGCAGCTTAGTAGGGGACGACACTGAAGCTTTCTTT
-	TRBV5-1	few	TRBJ1-3	CASSPQAGKGSGNTIYF	TGCGCCAGCAGCCCACAGGCGGGGAAAGGCTCTGGAAACACCATATATTTT
-	TRBV7-9	-	TRBJ1-6	CASSLADSPLHF	TGTGCCAGCAGCTTAGCAGACTCACCCCTCCACTTT
-	TRBV20-1	-	TRBJ2-5	CSASDGIETQYF	TGCAGTGCTAGTGACGGAATAGAGACCCAGTACTTC
-	TRBV5-5	-	TRBJ1-1	CASSLQGRGDTEAFF	TGTGCCAGCAGCTTACAGGGTAGGGGTGACACTGAAGCTTTCTTT
TRBD1	TRBV13	-	TRBJ2-7	CASSLQGVGEQYF	TGTGCCAGCAGCTTGCAGGGGGTAGGCGAGCAGTACTTC
TRBD1	TRBV5-1	-	TRBJ2-2	CASKSAGTGGTGELFF	TGCGCCAGCAAATCGGCTGGGACAGGGGGCACCGGGGAGCTGTTTTTT